The rows below give T cell receptor beta chains drawn from one sample of a study of T-cell reconstitution after alpha-beta-depleted transplantation in children. TCRdb recomputed calls from the PCR reads with MiXCR, one row per CDR3 protein. The table has hundreds of thousands of distinct CDR3 sequences, around 13% seen once. The specimen was PBMCs, collected before TCRalphabeta/CD19-depleted stem cell transplant. These receptor sequences come from a girl aged 2-10 years with congenital amegakaryocytic thrombocytopenia, due to receive a stem cell transplant. The CDR3 runs from the conserved cysteine through the conserved F or W.

J gene: TRBJ1-2; V gene: TRBV18; CDR3 protein: CASSPIIGARWNGYTF
J gene: TRBJ1-5; V gene: TRBV15; CDR3 protein: CATSRDHLTWDHQPQHF
J gene: TRBJ2-6; V gene: TRBV28; CDR3 protein: CASSGGSVRHRYSGANVLTF
J gene: TRBJ1-1; V gene: TRBV3-1; CDR3 protein: CASSQLDGNTEAFF
J gene: TRBJ2-4; V gene: TRBV20-1; CDR3 protein: CSARAEGKNIQYF
J gene: TRBJ2-1; V gene: TRBV3-1; CDR3 protein: CASSQAGGGPWGEQFF
J gene: TRBJ2-1; V gene: TRBV12-3/TRBV12-4; CDR3 protein: CASRSTGSDNEQFF
J gene: TRBJ2-1; V gene: TRBV9; CDR3 protein: CASSVAGAAGNEQFF
J gene: TRBJ2-1; V gene: TRBV7-6; CDR3 protein: CASGPHPLGNEQFF
J gene: TRBJ2-5; V gene: TRBV28; CDR3 protein: CASSPPRGTQYF
J gene: TRBJ2-3; V gene: TRBV27; CDR3 protein: CASRGLAGVSDTQYF
J gene: TRBJ1-2; V gene: TRBV30; CDR3 protein: CAWSVAGGYGYTF
J gene: TRBJ1-3; V gene: TRBV18; CDR3 protein: CASSSGQVLSGNTIYF
J gene: TRBJ2-1; V gene: TRBV29-1; CDR3 protein: CSVAGGRWYNEQFF
J gene: TRBJ2-7; V gene: TRBV20-1; CDR3 protein: CSARQSGRLYEQYF
J gene: TRBJ2-3; V gene: TRBV5-1; CDR3 protein: CASSWGLADGPDTQYF
J gene: TRBJ2-7; V gene: TRBV20-1; CDR3 protein: CSASPDNYEQYF
J gene: TRBJ2-7; V gene: TRBV2; CDR3 protein: CATSEGLAGPRGYEQYF
J gene: TRBJ1-2; V gene: TRBV11-2; CDR3 protein: CASSPRGGAYGYTF
J gene: TRBJ2-1; V gene: TRBV6-1; CDR3 protein: CASSELDGEQFF